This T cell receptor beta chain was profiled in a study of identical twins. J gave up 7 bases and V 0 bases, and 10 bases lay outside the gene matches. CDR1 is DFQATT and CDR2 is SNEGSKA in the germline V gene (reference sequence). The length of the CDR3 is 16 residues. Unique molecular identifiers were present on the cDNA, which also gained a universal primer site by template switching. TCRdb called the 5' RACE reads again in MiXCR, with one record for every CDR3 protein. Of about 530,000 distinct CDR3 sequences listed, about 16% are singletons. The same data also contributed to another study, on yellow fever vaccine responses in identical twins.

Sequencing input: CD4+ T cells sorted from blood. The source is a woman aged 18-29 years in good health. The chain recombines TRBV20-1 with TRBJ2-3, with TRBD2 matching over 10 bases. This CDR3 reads CSARDLGTSGVNTQYF. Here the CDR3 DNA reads TGCAGTGCTAGAGATCTGGGTACTAGCGGGGTAAATACGCAGTATTTT.